This TCR beta chain stems from a study of identical twins. General study results and limits: The more abundant beta clonotypes in cord blood had fewer insertions, and memory repertoires did not show this. Excess low generation probability was seen in twin-shared out-of-frame alpha sequences. Donors were not followed over many years; analysis was cross-sectional. Invariant MAIT and iNKT cells could partly confound zero-insertion analyses.

The germline CDR1 and CDR2 sequences are DFQATT and SNEGSKA (reference sequence). The CDR3 is 15 residues long. Trimming pared 0 bases from V and 6 bases from J, leaving 12 bases between. Points on this clonotype: Its antigen is currently unknown.

TCRdb reanalysed the 5' RACE reads using MiXCR and keeps one entry per CDR3 protein. The table lists approximately 1.8 million distinct CDR3 sequences, about 32% of them singletons. The sequence came from a newborn girl in good health. The chain couples TRBV20-1 to TRBJ1-6; D possibly corresponds to TRBD1 (5 bases). The sequencing input was cord blood. CDR3 sequence (DNA): TGCAGTGCTAGAGAGGCTCCCAGGGCTAATTCACCCCTCCACTTT. Encoded protein: CSAREAPRANSPLHF.